This is a list of T cell receptor beta chains from one sample in a study of OX40 agonist ivuxolimab in advanced cancers. Measured with immunoSEQ multiplex PCR; TCRdb has only the in-frame clones, and not every one. The repertoire consists of about 40,000 clones, with 75% to 85% occurring once and the leading ten covering 20% to 25%. Sequenced here: CD4+ or CD8+ T cells sorted from blood, sampled in a trial of the OX40 agonist ivuxolimab. Receptor source: an adult with an advanced solid tumor such as melanoma, head and neck, liver or kidney cancer. Both conserved end residues are trimmed from each CDR3. A D gene is named only where the DNA matches it firmly.

v_gene: TRBV19
d_gene: TRBD1
CDR3aa: ASKVKGTVTNYGYT

v_gene: TRBV9
d_gene: TRBD1
CDR3aa: ASSAGTAQETQY

v_gene: TRBV30
d_gene: NA
CDR3aa: AWSVPAQPQH

v_gene: TRBV6-1
d_gene: NA
CDR3aa: ASSSKMGNQPQH

v_gene: TRBV19
d_gene: NA
CDR3aa: ASIYETNNTGELF

v_gene: TRBV19
d_gene: NA
CDR3aa: ASSIVDGHEAF

v_gene: TRBV28
d_gene: NA
CDR3aa: ASSPSHEQY

v_gene: TRBV4-1
d_gene: NA
CDR3aa: ASSGVGGVNSPLH

v_gene: TRBV4-2
d_gene: TRBD1
CDR3aa: ASSQVVGQGAVRAF

v_gene: TRBV19
d_gene: TRBD1
CDR3aa: ASETGERGEQF

v_gene: TRBV4-2
d_gene: NA
CDR3aa: ASSQESESGELF

v_gene: TRBV9
d_gene: TRBD2
CDR3aa: ASSVVGAGVEQF

v_gene: TRBV28
d_gene: TRBD1
CDR3aa: ASSLRQGFQPQH

v_gene: TRBV5-4
d_gene: NA
CDR3aa: ASSGGENEQF

v_gene: TRBV4-1
d_gene: NA
CDR3aa: ASSQVMSVSSYNSPLH

v_gene: TRBV28
d_gene: TRBD1
CDR3aa: ASREQHRDRQETQY

v_gene: TRBV9
d_gene: TRBD2
CDR3aa: ASRALAGGSRGGELF

v_gene: TRBV7-3
d_gene: TRBD2
CDR3aa: ASSLTPREGVADTQY

v_gene: TRBV5-1
d_gene: NA
CDR3aa: ASSLIGSGTGNTGELF

v_gene: TRBV5-6
d_gene: TRBD1
CDR3aa: ASSQSTGRQPQH

v_gene: TRBV5-1
d_gene: NA
CDR3aa: ASSLLDVFSGNTIY

v_gene: TRBV7-8
d_gene: TRBD1
CDR3aa: ASSLFSRQGHNSPLH

v_gene: TRBV7-9
d_gene: NA
CDR3aa: ASSSIRDHYGYT

v_gene: TRBV6-1
d_gene: NA
CDR3aa: ASSGQSYGYT

v_gene: TRBV5-1
d_gene: TRBD2
CDR3aa: ASSMGLAGVNGELF

v_gene: TRBV9
d_gene: NA
CDR3aa: ASSVEGGGGNEQY

v_gene: TRBV25-1
d_gene: NA
CDR3aa: ASSPGHQNTEAF

v_gene: TRBV6-1
d_gene: TRBD2
CDR3aa: ASSSGGRAETQY

v_gene: TRBV30
d_gene: TRBD2
CDR3aa: AAGANTGELF

v_gene: TRBV7-2
d_gene: TRBD1
CDR3aa: ASSLVDRGANTGELF

v_gene: TRBV27
d_gene: NA
CDR3aa: ASSLSPQGPNTEAF

v_gene: TRBV7-8
d_gene: TRBD2
CDR3aa: ASSLSGLAGFNEQF

v_gene: TRBV27
d_gene: TRBD2
CDR3aa: ASSPQGGREQY

v_gene: TRBV6-6
d_gene: NA
CDR3aa: ASSYEGLEQY

v_gene: TRBV2
d_gene: TRBD1
CDR3aa: ASGRQGLSGNTIY

v_gene: TRBV9
d_gene: TRBD2
CDR3aa: ASSPGLATSYEQY

v_gene: TRBV7-2
d_gene: NA
CDR3aa: ASSRYRSTEAF

v_gene: TRBV19
d_gene: TRBD2
CDR3aa: ASSILAGGPSDTQY

v_gene: TRBV5-4
d_gene: NA
CDR3aa: ASGWGGGGRGDEQF

v_gene: TRBV27
d_gene: NA
CDR3aa: ASSLLGYGRANEQF

v_gene: TRBV5-5
d_gene: NA
CDR3aa: ASSPEAGGGEKLF

v_gene: TRBV9
d_gene: TRBD2
CDR3aa: ASSVLSSGGTLGTGELF

v_gene: TRBV19
d_gene: TRBD1
CDR3aa: ASSIGDRGNTEAF

v_gene: TRBV2
d_gene: NA
CDR3aa: ASTFSGLGYT

v_gene: TRBV27
d_gene: TRBD2
CDR3aa: ASSSPRVAGASTDTQY

v_gene: TRBV7-9
d_gene: TRBD1
CDR3aa: AAGTGGYNEQF